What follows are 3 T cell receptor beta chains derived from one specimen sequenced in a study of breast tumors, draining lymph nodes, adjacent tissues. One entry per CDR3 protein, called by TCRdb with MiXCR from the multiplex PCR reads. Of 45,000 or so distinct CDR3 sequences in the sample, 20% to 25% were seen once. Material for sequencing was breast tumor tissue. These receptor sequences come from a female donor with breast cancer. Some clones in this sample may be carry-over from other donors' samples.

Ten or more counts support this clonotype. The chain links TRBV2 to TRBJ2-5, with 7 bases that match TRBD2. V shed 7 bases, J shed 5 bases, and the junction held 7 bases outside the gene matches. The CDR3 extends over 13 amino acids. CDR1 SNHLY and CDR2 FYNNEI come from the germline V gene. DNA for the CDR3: TGTGCCAGCACCGTCGGAGCGGGGGAGACCCAGTACTTC. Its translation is CASTVGAGETQYF.

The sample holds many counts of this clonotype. CDR3 bases: TGTGCCAGCAGACTACAGGGGCAGGATGGCTACACCTTC. Translated: CASRLQGQDGYTF. The rearrangement joins TRBV27 to TRBJ1-2; TRBD1 matches 7 bases. Germline V CDR1 and CDR2: MNHEY, SMNVEV (reference sequence). The CDR3 is 13 residues long. V gave up 6 bases and J gave up 6 bases; unmatched junction bases: 7.

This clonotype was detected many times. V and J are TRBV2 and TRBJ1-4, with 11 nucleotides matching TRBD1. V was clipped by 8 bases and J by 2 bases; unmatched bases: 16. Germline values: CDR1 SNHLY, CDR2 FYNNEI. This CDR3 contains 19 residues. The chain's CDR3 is CASALRGQGVRLTNEKLFF. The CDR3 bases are TGTGCCAGCGCCCTCCGGGGACAGGGGGTTCGATTGACTAATGAAAAACTGTTTTTT.